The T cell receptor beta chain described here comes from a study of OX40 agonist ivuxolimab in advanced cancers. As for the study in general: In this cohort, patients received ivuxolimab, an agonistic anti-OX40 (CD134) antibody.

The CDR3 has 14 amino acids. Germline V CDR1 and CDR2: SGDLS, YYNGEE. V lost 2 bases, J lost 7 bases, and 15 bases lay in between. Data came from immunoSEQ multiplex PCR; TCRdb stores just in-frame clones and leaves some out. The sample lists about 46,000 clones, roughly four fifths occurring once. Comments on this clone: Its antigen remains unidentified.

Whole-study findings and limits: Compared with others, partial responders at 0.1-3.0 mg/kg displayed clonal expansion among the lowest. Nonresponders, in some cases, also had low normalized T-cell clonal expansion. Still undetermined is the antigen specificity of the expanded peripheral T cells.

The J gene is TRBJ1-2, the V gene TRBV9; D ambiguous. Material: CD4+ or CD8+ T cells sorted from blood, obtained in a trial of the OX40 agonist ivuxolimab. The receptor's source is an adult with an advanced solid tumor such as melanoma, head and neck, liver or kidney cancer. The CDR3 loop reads CASSVRGVRSGYTF. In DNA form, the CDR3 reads TGTGCCAGCAGCGTCCGCGGCGTAAGATCTGGCTACACCTTC.